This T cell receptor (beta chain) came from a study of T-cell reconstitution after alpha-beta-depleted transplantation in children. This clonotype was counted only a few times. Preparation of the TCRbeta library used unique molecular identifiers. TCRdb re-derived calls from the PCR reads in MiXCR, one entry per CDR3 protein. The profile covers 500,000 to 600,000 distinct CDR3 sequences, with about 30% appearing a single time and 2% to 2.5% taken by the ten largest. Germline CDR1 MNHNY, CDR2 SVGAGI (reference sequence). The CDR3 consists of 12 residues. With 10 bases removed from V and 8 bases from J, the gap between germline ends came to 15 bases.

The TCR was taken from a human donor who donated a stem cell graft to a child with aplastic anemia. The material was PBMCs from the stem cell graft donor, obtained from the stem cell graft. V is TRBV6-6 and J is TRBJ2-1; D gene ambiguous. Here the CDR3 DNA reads TGTGCCACTTCGTTGAGAAAGGATGAGCAGTTCTTC. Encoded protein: CATSLRKDEQFF.